This is a list of T cell receptor beta chains from one sample in a study of CD4 T cells in relation to SARS-CoV-2 and coronaviruses. No antigen has been identified for these receptors. Only in-frame clones appear in the TCRdb table, and some are missing; sequencing was by immunoSEQ multiplex PCR. Of fewer than 25,000 clones in the sample, more than 60% were seen once. Sequenced sample: CD4+ T cells from PBMCs, cultured in vitro. The receptor source for this set is a human donor in good health. Each CDR3 is given with its conserved first and last residue. D genes are given only for firm matches. The size field is filled for only some rows; it gives once, few, many or a size class.

size	J	V	D	CDR3	DNA
.	TRBJ2-3	TRBV5-4	.	CASMQTGTDTQYF	TGTGCCAGCATGCAAACGGGGACAGATACGCAGTATTTT
.	TRBJ2-7	TRBV6-1	TRBD2	CASSEGTSGFYEQYF	TGTGCCAGCAGTGAGGGGACTAGCGGATTCTACGAGCAGTACTTC
.	TRBJ1-2	TRBV7-9	.	CASSLNLAEGYTF	TGTGCCAGCAGCTTGAACTTAGCGGAAGGCTACACCTTC
.	TRBJ2-6	TRBV28	.	CASRAGASGANVLTF	TGTGCCAGCCGAGCAGGAGCCTCTGGGGCCAACGTCCTGACTTTC
.	TRBJ1-3	TRBV7-9	.	CASSLIVGGGNTIYF	TGTGCCAGCAGCTTAATAGTTGGGGGTGGAAACACCATATATTTT
.	TRBJ1-3	TRBV7-2	.	CASSLARPPANTIYF	TGTGCCAGCAGCTTAGCGCGACCTCCCGCGAACACCATATATTTT
.	TRBJ2-7	TRBV5-1	TRBD1	CASSLWATGGEQYF	TGCGCCAGCAGCTTGTGGGCGACAGGGGGCGAGCAGTACTTC
.	TRBJ2-1	TRBV7-2	TRBD2	CASSSTSGGAGYNEQFF	TGTGCCAGCAGCTCGACTAGCGGGGGGGCGGGCTACAATGAGCAGTTCTTC
.	TRBJ1-5	TRBV6-5	.	CASSYRAPNLNQPQHF	TGTGCCAGCAGTTACAGGGCTCCAAACCTCAATCAGCCCCAGCATTTT
.	TRBJ2-3	TRBV5-1	TRBD1	CASSFGQGADTQYF	TGCGCCAGCAGCTTTGGGCAGGGGGCAGATACGCAGTATTTT
.	TRBJ2-2	TRBV5-1	.	CASSLPGELFF	TGCGCCAGCAGCTTGCCGGGGGAGCTGTTTTTT
once	TRBJ2-1	TRBV6-6	.	CASSYRDTNNEQFF	TGTGCCAGCAGTTACCGGGACACAAACAATGAGCAGTTCTTC
once	TRBJ1-1	TRBV11-3	.	CASSLHGDEAFF	TGTGCCAGCAGCTTACACGGGGATGAAGCTTTCTTT
.	TRBJ2-5	TRBV7-7	TRBD1	CASSLGTTGQETQYF	TGTGCCAGCAGCTTAGGAACGACAGGGCAAGAGACCCAGTACTTC
.	TRBJ2-1	TRBV6-5	TRBD1	CASRARGLYNEQFF	TGTGCCAGCAGGGCCAGGGGGCTATACAATGAGCAGTTCTTC
few	TRBJ2-7	TRBV18	.	CASSPSTNTYEQYF	TGTGCCAGCTCACCTTCCACGAACACCTACGAGCAGTACTTC
once	TRBJ1-3	TRBV27	TRBD1	CASSPSLQGASGNTIYF	TGTGCCAGCAGTCCCAGCTTACAGGGGGCTTCTGGAAACACCATATATTTT
.	TRBJ2-2	TRBV9	TRBD2	CASSVASGRNTGELFF	TGTGCCAGCAGCGTAGCAAGCGGGAGGAACACCGGGGAGCTGTTTTTT
.	TRBJ2-5	TRBV4-3	TRBD2	CASSQDTVAGGETQYF	TGCGCCAGCAGCCAAGATACGGTAGCGGGGGGAGAGACCCAGTACTTC
.	TRBJ1-5	TRBV10-3	.	CAISSGRNQPQHF	TGTGCCATCAGTTCTGGAAGGAATCAGCCCCAGCATTTT
.	TRBJ2-3	TRBV5-4	TRBD2	CASSMASGDTDTQYF	TGTGCCAGCAGCATGGCTAGCGGGGACACAGATACGCAGTATTTT
.	TRBJ1-2	TRBV18	.	CASSPDQGRDYGYTF	TGTGCCAGCTCACCGGATCAAGGCCGAGACTATGGCTACACCTTC
.	TRBJ1-2	TRBV6-6	.	CASSPQGSNGYTF	TGTGCCAGCAGTCCCCAGGGTTCTAATGGCTACACCTTC
once	TRBJ1-5	TRBV30	.	CAWSGTTRNQPQHF	TGTGCCTGGAGTGGAACTACAAGAAATCAGCCCCAGCATTTT
few	TRBJ1-2	TRBV30	.	CAWSVSNYGYTF	TGTGCCTGGAGTGTTTCCAACTATGGCTACACCTTC
once	TRBJ1-2	TRBV19	.	CASSIGRTYGYTF	TGTGCCAGTAGTATTGGCAGAACCTATGGCTACACCTTC
.	TRBJ2-7	TRBV7-2	.	CASSRNRNTYEQYF	TGTGCCAGCAGCCGTAACAGGAACACCTACGAGCAGTACTTC